These 28 T cell receptor beta chains came from one sample sequenced in a study of T cell repertoires in cytomegalovirus infection. These receptors' targets are unknown. TCRdb reanalysed the reads using MiXCR and keeps one entry per CDR3 protein. This table holds over 100,000 distinct CDR3 sequences, around 31% found once. The sequences come from CD8+ T cells from cultured PBMCs, collected from culture after CMV antigen stimulation. The source of these receptors is a human donor in good health (CMV status not recorded). Some clones in this sample may be carry-over from other donors' samples.

The chain employs TRBV12-3 or TRBV12-4 and TRBJ2-3; TRBD1 might be the D (6 bases). Trimming shortened V by 4 bases and J by 3 bases, and 11 bases separated the two germline ends. CDR3 length equals 14 residues. The DNA for the CDR3 is TGTGCCAGCAGTTCGTGGACAGATACAGATACGCAGTATTTT. It specifies CASSSWTDTDTQYF.

The chain uses TRBV30 and TRBJ2-7; D gene uncertain. V dropped 4 bases and J dropped 1 base, with 8 bases sitting between them. Germline V gene sequence: CDR1 GTSNPN, CDR2 SVGIG (reference sequence). CDR3 size: 12 residues. The CDR3 here is CAWMDGSYEQYF. For the CDR3, the DNA is TGTGCCTGGATGGACGGTTCCTACGAGCAGTACTTC.

The chain has TRBV5-6 and TRBJ2-1; TRBD1 aligns across 9 bases. V shed 2 bases, J shed 2 bases, and the junction held 5 bases outside the gene matches. CDR1 is SGHDT and CDR2 is YYEEEE in the germline V gene. The CDR3 covers 16 residues. CDR3 nucleotides: TGTGCCAGCAGCTTCGGGGACAGGGTACCCTACAATGAGCAGTTCTTC. As protein: CASSFGDRVPYNEQFF.

This clonotype was observed a few times. The J gene is TRBJ1-5, the V gene TRBV4-1; D is undetermined. The CDR3 totals 14 residues. Looked up from germline, CDR1 is MGHRA and CDR2 is YSYEKL. The ends were cut back, 1 base at V and 5 bases at J, with 9 bases in the middle. CDR3 sequence (DNA): TGCGCCAGCAGCCAAGTGTCAGGCGATCAGCCCCAGCATTTT. This encodes CASSQVSGDQPQHF.

The chain couples TRBV2 to TRBJ2-7; no clear D. Between the trimmed V and J ends, which lost 3 bases and 1 base, there was a span of 10 bases. This CDR3 comprises 14 residues. Germline assignment: CDR1 SNHLY and CDR2 FYNNEI. CDR3 coding DNA: TGTGCCAGCAGTGAGTTATTCGCGTCCTACGAGCAGTACTTC. Translating gives CASSELFASYEQYF.

Comments on this clonotype: Just one base apart from a much larger clone, this may be a read error. The chain uses TRBV11-2 and TRBJ1-1, with D maybe TRBD1 (5 bases). The CDR3 length is 15 residues. The V and J ends lost 6 bases and 0 bases respectively, with 14 bases between them. Germline loops: CDR1 SGHAT, CDR2 FQNNGV. The CDR3 nucleotides read TGTGCCAGCAGACCGGGACTCGCAATGAACACTGAAGCTTTCTTT. The encoded protein is CASRPGLAMNTEAFF.

This clonotype was seen a handful of times. The CDR3, as DNA: TGTGCCAGCAGCCCAGGGGGGGCTAACTATGGCTACACCTTC. Its translation is CASSPGGANYGYTF. The V call is TRBV5-4, the J call TRBJ1-2; 7 bases are shared with TRBD1. The CDR3 has 14 residues. The germline V gene has CDR1 SGHNT and CDR2 YYREEE (reference sequence). Trimming at V came to 4 bases and at J to 0 bases, leaving 3 bases not matched to a gene. Variable domain in full (rest from reference TRBV5-4 and TRBJ1-2): ETGVTQSPTHLIKTRGQQVTLRCSSQSGHNTVSWYQQALGQGPQFIFQYYREEENGRGNFPPRFSGLQFPNYSSELNVNALELDDSALYLCASSPGGANYGYTFGSGTRLTVV.

This CDR3 is CASSAQFTYNEQFF. The CDR3 nucleotides are TGTGCCAGTAGTGCGCAATTCACCTACAATGAGCAGTTCTTC. This rearrangement joins TRBV19 to TRBJ2-1; D uncertain. The CDR3 sequence is 14 residues long. CDR1 is LNHDA and CDR2 is SQIVND in the germline V gene (reference sequence). V was cut by 5 bases and J by 2 bases, with 10 bases left in between.

This clonotype came up a few times. The rearrangement links TRBV6-6 to TRBJ1-2; D may be TRBD1 (6 bases). Germline CDR1 reads MNHNY; CDR2 reads SVGAGI (reference sequence). V was shortened by 2 bases and J by 8 bases, with 15 bases between the two germline ends. The CDR3 totals 14 residues. CDR3 bases: TGTGCCAGCAGTTACCTACCGGACAGAGAGGGCTACACCTTC. Its protein is CASSYLPDREGYTF.

This clonotype has a count of ten or more. This chain links TRBV29-1 with TRBJ2-7; 8 bases fit TRBD1. Trimming cost V 2 bases and J 2 bases; bases outside gene matches: 5. The CDR3 runs 14 residues. Germline V gene lookup returns CDR1 SQVTM and CDR2 ANQGSEA. The CDR3 DNA sequence: TGCAGCGTTGAATTCAGGGGGCGGGCCTACGAGCAGTACTTC. This translates into CSVEFRGRAYEQYF.

This clonotype turned up a few times. The chain uses TRBV27 and TRBJ1-2, with D perhaps TRBD1 (5 bases). The germline V gene has CDR1 MNHEY and CDR2 SMNVEV (reference sequence). The CDR3 has 14 amino acids. V was pared by 1 base and J by 4 bases, with 10 bases between. As DNA, the CDR3 is TGTGCCAGCAGTTTATTTCAGGGATCCTATGGCTACACCTTC. This codes for CASSLFQGSYGYTF.

Notes on this clonotype: One end of the junction varies from germline; a read error may be responsible. V gene TRBV6-6 combines with J gene TRBJ2-2; TRBD2 is a possible D gene (5 bases). CDR3 length: 13 amino acids. CDR1 and CDR2 (germline): MNHNY, SVGAGI (reference sequence). CDR3 protein: CASSYSSSGEPFF. CDR3 nucleotides: TGTGCCAGCAGTTACTCGAGTTCTGGGGAGCCGTTTTTT.

This chain uses TRBV7-9 with TRBJ2-7; D unresolved. V was shortened by 5 bases and J by 3 bases, with 14 bases between the two germline ends. The CDR3 covers 14 residues. Looked up from germline, CDR1 is SEHNR and CDR2 is FQNEAQ (reference sequence). CDR3: CASSHPPRSYEQYF. The CDR3 DNA reads TGTGCCAGCAGCCATCCGCCCCGAAGCTACGAGCAGTACTTC.

The chain couples TRBV27 to TRBJ1-5; 8 nucleotides agree with TRBD1. V shed 4 bases, J shed 2 bases, and the junction held 4 bases outside the gene matches. CDR1 is MNHEY, CDR2 SMNVEV, per germline (reference sequence). CDR3 length: 15 amino acids. For the CDR3, the DNA is TGTGCCAGCAGTTGGGCAGGGGGCGGCAATCAGCCCCAGCATTTT. Translating it yields CASSWAGGGNQPQHF.

In regard to this clonotype: An end of the junction differs from the germline gene, which may be a read error. The V gene is TRBV14, the J gene TRBJ2-2; D gene unclear. There are 14 residues in the CDR3. Germline-derived CDR1 and CDR2 are SGHDN and FVKESK. The CDR3 reads CVSSQEALTGELFF. The DNA of the CDR3 is TGTGTCAGCAGCCAAGAAGCCTTAACCGGGGAGCTGTTTTTT. Full variable domain (outside the CDR3, taken from reference TRBV14 and TRBJ2-2): EAGVTQFPSHSVIEKGQTVTLRCDPISGHDNLYWYRRVMGKEIKFLLHFVKESKQDESGMPNNRFLAERTGGTYSTLKVQPAELEDSGVYFCVSSQEALTGELFFGEGSRLTVL.

This clonotype was observed at least ten times. This CDR3 reads CASSPSPVAKNIQYF. In nucleotides, the CDR3 is TGTGCCAGCAGCCCCTCCCCGGTAGCCAAAAACATTCAGTACTTC. V gene TRBV7-9 combines with J gene TRBJ2-4; D is undetermined. Germline CDR1 reads SEHNR; CDR2 reads FQNEAQ (reference sequence). The V gene lost 5 bases and the J gene lost 0 bases, with 11 bases spanning the gap. The CDR3 has 15 residues. Combining the CDR3 with reference TRBV7-9 and TRBJ2-4 gives the whole variable domain DTGVSQNPRHKITKRGQNVTFRCDPISEHNRLYWYRQTLGQGPEFLTYFQNEAQLEKSRLLSDRFSAERPKGSFSTLEIQRTEQGDSAMYLCASSPSPVAKNIQYFGAGTRLSVL.

The chain links TRBV4-2 to TRBJ2-7; TRBD1 matches at 10 bases. Germline trimming cut 1 base from V and 2 bases from J; bases unmatched to any gene: 11. The CDR3 has 18 amino acids. The germline CDR1 and CDR2 sequences are LGHNA and YNFKEQ. The DNA of the CDR3 is TGTGCCAGCAGCCAAGGCCCCGGACAGGGGGGTTTTACCTACGAGCAGTACTTC. Protein product: CASSQGPGQGGFTYEQYF.

The rearrangement uses TRBV20-1 and TRBJ2-1; 11 bases are a match to TRBD2. The CDR3 covers 16 residues. From germline, CDR1 is DFQATT and CDR2 SNEGSKA (reference sequence). V dropped 0 bases and J dropped 2; count of bases not matched to a gene: 3. This CDR3 reads CSARDFSGGAYNEQFF. The CDR3, as DNA: TGCAGTGCTAGAGATTTTAGCGGGGGGGCCTACAATGAGCAGTTCTTC.

V and J are TRBV7-6 and TRBJ2-1, with D possibly matching TRBD1 (7 bases). This CDR3 comprises 15 residues. The V gene's germline CDR1 is SGHVS and CDR2 FNYEAQ. The V end was cut by 6 bases, the J end by 5 bases, with 17 bases between. CDR3 residues: CASSREPGQHNEQFF. In nucleotides, the CDR3 is TGTGCCAGCAGTCGGGAGCCGGGACAGCACAATGAGCAGTTCTTC.

The chain joins TRBV7-6 to TRBJ2-5; D is perhaps TRBD2 (6 bases). Trimming took off 1 base at V and 9 bases at J, with 9 bases between the two ends. The CDR3 contains 12 residues. Germline lookup yields CDR1 SGHVS and CDR2 FNYEAQ. This CDR3 is CASSLERGAQYF. The CDR3 bases are TGTGCCAGCAGCTTAGAACGCGGGGCCCAGTACTTC.

This clonotype was observed at least ten times. V and J are TRBV7-6 and TRBJ2-3; D is perhaps TRBD2 (5 bases). This CDR3 has 16 residues. The V gene lost 1 base and the J gene lost 2 bases, with 13 bases spanning the gap. Germline CDR1 reads SGHVS; CDR2 reads FNYEAQ. CDR3 DNA sequence: TGTGCCAGCAGCTTAGAGGACTCGGGGAACACAGATACGCAGTATTTT. Its protein is CASSLEDSGNTDTQYF.

The chain recombines TRBV6-1 with TRBJ2-7; 10 positions agree with TRBD1. CDR3 length: 15 amino acids. V shed 2 bases and J 5 bases; nucleotides not matched to a gene: 6. Germline-derived CDR1 and CDR2 are MNHNS and SASEGT. The CDR3 loop is CASSETGTGDNEQYF. CDR3 sequence (DNA): TGTGCCAGCAGTGAAACCGGGACAGGGGACAACGAGCAGTACTTC.

The chain uses TRBV6-5 and TRBJ1-4, with 7 bases that match TRBD1. CDR1 and CDR2 from the germline V gene are MNHEY and SVGAGI. CDR3 length: 14 amino acids. J lost 8 bases, V lost 5 bases, and 8 bases had no gene match. This CDR3 is CASSQRQGWEKLFF. CDR3 nucleotide sequence: TGTGCCAGCAGTCAACGACAGGGTTGGGAAAAACTGTTTTTT.

Many counts were recorded for this clonotype. The chain employs TRBV28 and TRBJ2-5, with TRBD2 as a possible D gene (6 bases). CDR1 is MDHEN and CDR2 is SYDVKM in the germline V gene. CDR3 length: 16 amino acids. The ends were cut back, 5 bases at V and 2 bases at J, with 18 bases in the middle. CDR3 in amino acids: CASSNRVAEAQETQYF. CDR3 bases: TGTGCCAGCAGTAATAGAGTAGCGGAGGCTCAAGAGACCCAGTACTTC.

This clonotype was seen many times. The V and J genes are TRBV7-2 and TRBJ2-5; either TRBD1 or TRBD2 may supply D (5 bases each). Germline lookup yields CDR1 SGHTA and CDR2 FQGNSA. V lost 0 bases to trimming and J lost 1 base, with 9 bases between them. The CDR3 sequence is 15 residues long. CDR3 region: CASSLAGDSQETQYF. DNA for the CDR3: TGTGCCAGCAGCTTAGCGGGAGACAGCCAAGAGACCCAGTACTTC.

This clonotype occurred a few times. The rearrangement uses TRBV9 and TRBJ1-2; unclear D gene. Germline CDR1 reads SGDLS; CDR2 reads YYNGEE. The ends were cut back, 0 bases at V and 2 bases at J, with 17 bases in the middle. The CDR3 totals 17 residues. The CDR3 sequence is CASSVAPGSDGNYGYTF. The DNA of the CDR3 is TGTGCCAGCAGCGTAGCCCCTGGCTCCGACGGAAACTATGGCTACACCTTC.

This clonotype was found a few times. This CDR3 is CASSLSTATDEKLFF. In DNA, the CDR3 is TGTGCCAGCAGTTTATCGACAGCTACTGATGAAAAACTGTTTTTT. V usage is TRBV12-3 or TRBV12-4 and J usage is TRBJ1-4; a weak D match, TRBD1 (5 bases). The CDR3 extends over 15 amino acids. Trimming shortened V by 2 bases and J by 6 bases, and 13 bases separated the two germline ends.

This clonotype was counted between two and nine times. The chain uses TRBV29-1 and TRBJ1-1, with D unclear. Germline CDR1 SQVTM, CDR2 ANQGSEA. The ends were cut back, 4 bases at V and 2 bases at J, with 14 bases in the middle. The CDR3 totals 14 residues. This CDR3 reads CSVGTGSSNTEAFF. For the CDR3, the DNA is TGCAGCGTTGGGACTGGATCTTCAAACACTGAAGCTTTCTTT.